These 2 T cell receptor beta chains originate from one sample sequenced in a study of T cell repertoires in cytomegalovirus infection. TCRdb fed the reads into MiXCR, producing one record per CDR3 protein. The sample has fewer than 300,000 distinct CDR3 sequences; about a quarter are singletons. Sequencing was done on a sample of PBMCs. Source of these receptors: a human donor in good health (CMV status not recorded). Some clones in this sample may be carry-over from other donors' samples.

The rearrangement links TRBV19 to TRBJ1-1, with a weak D call TRBD1 (6 bases). In germline, CDR1 is LNHDA, CDR2 SQIVND (reference sequence). This CDR3 has 14 residues. Trimming pared 2 bases from V and 5 bases from J, leaving 12 bases between. CDR3 region: CASSIWQGRTEAFF. CDR3 nucleotide sequence: TGTGCCAGTAGTATATGGCAGGGGCGAACTGAAGCTTTCTTT.

In its sample, this clonotype was seen a few times. J is TRBJ2-1 and V is TRBV2, with D possibly being TRBD2 (7 bases). CDR3 length: 13 amino acids. From germline, CDR1 is SNHLY and CDR2 FYNNEI. Trimming cost V 6 bases and J 7 bases, with 13 bases left between them. CDR3 in DNA: TGTGCCAGCAGGCCGGGGGGCCGGAATGAGCAGTTCTTC. This gives the protein CASRPGGRNEQFF.